This T cell receptor beta chain was sequenced for a study of cytomegalovirus exposure and HLA in healthy donors. About the research overall: In an early release, HLA-typed donors contributed some 80 million unique TCR sequences.

This CDR3 contains 14 residues. Germline CDR1 reads PRHDT; CDR2 reads FYEKMQ (reference sequence). V gave up 5 bases and J gave up 6 bases, with 17 bases separating them. A multiplex PCR was run with 60 Vbeta primers and 13 Jbeta primers. Clones were read by immunoSEQ multiplex PCR, and TCRdb kept only the in-frame ones, dropping some. The sample lists around 170,000 clones; 65% to 80% were seen once. The study, taken as a whole, reports: Later examination showed HLA-associated TCR beta chains had greater clonal expansion than equally common others. The CMV antigen specificity of a few CMV-associated chains was confirmed through in vitro analysis.

This clone has only a few counts. What it binds is not known. Sequenced input: PBMCs. V gene TRBV13 combines with J gene TRBJ2-7; D is ambiguous. The clonotype comes from a woman aged 30 to 39 in good health and CMV-seropositive. For the CDR3, the DNA is TGTGCCAGCAGCAGCACAGACCAACCTGTCGAGCAGTACTTC. This gives the protein CASSSTDQPVEQYF.